The sequence of this T cell receptor beta chain was determined in a study of beta chain features in type 1 diabetes. Notes on the study in general: Type 1 diabetes patients had TCRB CDR3s that were shorter (moderately but significantly so) in all four CD4+ subsets.

The germline V and J ends were trimmed by 1 base and 0 bases, with 10 bases remaining between them. The CDR3 covers 15 residues. CDR1 and CDR2 from the germline V gene are LNHDA and SQIVND (reference sequence). Of the isolated RNA, all was reverse transcribed, and so the sequenced material was expressed TCRB transcripts. The method was immunoSEQ multiplex PCR; TCRdb's version includes in-frame clones alone and lacks a portion of them. Altogether roughly 230,000 clones are present, around 10% being singletons, with the ten largest covering less than 0.035%. In this sample, this clone turned up a few times. Its antigen is unidentified.

The TCR comes from a woman aged 18-29 years in good health. This chain joins TRBV19 and TRBJ2-7; D remains unclear. The sequencing sample was made of naive CD4+ T cells from blood. In DNA form, the CDR3 reads TGTGCCAGTAGTATAGCTCCCTCCTCCTCCTACGAGCAGTACTTC. Its protein product is CASSIAPSSSYEQYF.